This T cell receptor beta chain was sequenced in a study of blood T cell repertoires in COVID-19. In the study overall: The origin of the acute and convalescent COVID-19 samples was the United States, Italy and Spain. PBMCs, B-cell-depleted T cells, or T cells were the source of the cDNA or gDNA that made up the material.

Original analysis: Estimation of nucleated cell counts was performed using reference gene primer amplification. Data came from immunoSEQ multiplex PCR; TCRdb stores just in-frame clones and leaves some out. For V, J and clone size, that table is used; D and trimming come from the DNA. Among about 74,000 clones listed, roughly 90% were seen once. V was cut by 7 bases and J by 3 bases, with 12 bases left in between. In germline, CDR1 is MNHNY, CDR2 SVGAGI (reference sequence). The CDR3 consists of 14 residues. The sequence derives from a human donor in a cohort sampled during active COVID-19. Sequencing was done on a sample of peripheral blood. The chain carries TRBV6-6 and TRBJ2-2; a weak D match, TRBD2 (5 bases). The CDR3 sequence is CASIGARDTGELFF. As DNA, the CDR3 is TGTGCCAGCATCGGAGCGAGGGACACCGGGGAGCTGTTTTTT.